This passage covers 25 T cell receptor beta chains from one sample sequenced in a study of shared clonotypes between healthy human individuals. Sequencing used immunoSEQ multiplex PCR; TCRdb keeps in-frame clones, though not all of them. The sample lists hundreds of thousands of clones, 73% seen once, with roughly 1.9% in the top ten. Sequenced material: memory CD4+ T cells sorted from blood. Subset described: CD45RA-negative fraction. The receptor source for this set is a woman in her 30s in good health.

The chain links TRBV5-6 to TRBJ2-5; D gene ambiguous. This CDR3 spans 13 amino acids. V lost 4 bases, J lost 3 bases, and 10 bases lay in between. Germline CDR1 is SGHDT and CDR2 is YYEEEE. DNA for the CDR3: TGTGCCAGCAGCACGGGCCCGAAAGAGACCCAGTACTTC. Translated: CASSTGPKETQYF.

The chain combines TRBV9 with TRBJ2-1; 10 bases match TRBD2. The junction had 3 bases not matched to a gene; V was cut back by 0 bases and J by 3 bases. This CDR3 has 16 amino acids. The germline gives CDR1 SGDLS, CDR2 YYNGEE. The CDR3 DNA reads as TGTGCCAGCAGCGTAGAAGCGGGAGGGGGCTACAATGAGCAGTTCTTC. It translates to CASSVEAGGGYNEQFF.

The table lists this clone with a count of one. Other nucleotide sequences from this sample produce the same CDR3. V gene TRBV5-1 combines with J gene TRBJ2-1; 7 nucleotides line up with TRBD2. J was trimmed by 4 bases and V by 3 bases; bases with no gene match: 7. The CDR3 covers 15 residues. Germline assignment: CDR1 SGHRS and CDR2 YFSETQ. The CDR3 protein is CASSSSTSSYNEQFF. CDR3 sequence (DNA): TGCGCCAGCAGCTCCTCGACTAGCAGTTACAATGAGCAGTTCTTC. The entire variable domain, with the rest obtained from reference TRBV5-1 and TRBJ2-1, is as follows: KAGVTQTPRYLIKTRGQQVTLSCSPISGHRSVSWYQQTPGQGLQFLFEYFSETQRNKGNFPGRFSGRQFSNSRSEMNVSTLELGDSALYLCASSSSTSSYNEQFFGPGTRLTVL.

A remark on this clone: A much larger clone lies one base from this, so it may be a read error. This chain joins TRBV5-6 and TRBJ2-5, with D tentatively TRBD2 (5 bases). Trimming stripped 0 bases from V and 5 bases from J, with 5 bases between. Germline V gene lookup returns CDR1 SGHDT and CDR2 YYEEEE. This CDR3 has 12 amino acids. The CDR3 region is CASSLGRETQYF. In DNA form, the CDR3 reads TGTGCCAGCAGCTTGGGGAGGGAGACCCAGTACTTC. The full variable domain, rest sourced from reference TRBV5-6 and TRBJ2-5, is DAGVTQSPTHLIKTRGQQVTLRCSPKSGHDTVSWYQQALGQGPQFIFQYYEEEERQRGNFPDRFSGHQFPNYSSELNVNALLLGDSALYLCASSLGRETQYFGPGTRLLVL.

V gene TRBV5-4 combines with J gene TRBJ2-3; the D is unclear. In germline, CDR1 is SGHNT, CDR2 YYREEE (reference sequence). The CDR3 runs to 15 residues. V was trimmed by 4 bases and J by 4 bases, leaving 16 bases between them. The CDR3 is CASSRSGDEADTQYF. The CDR3 nucleotides read TGTGCCAGCAGCCGGTCTGGAGACGAAGCAGATACGCAGTATTTT.

The V call is TRBV19, the J call TRBJ1-1, with unresolved D. CDR1 LNHDA and CDR2 SQIVND come from the germline V gene (reference sequence). The V end was cut by 9 bases, the J end by 2 bases, with 13 bases between. This CDR3 comprises 13 residues. The CDR3 spells CASKSPQNTEAFF. CDR3 nucleotide sequence: TGTGCCAGCAAATCGCCCCAAAACACTGAAGCTTTCTTT.

This clone was seen only a few times. V is TRBV7-7 and J is TRBJ1-3; 8 bases are shared with TRBD1. V trimming: 5 bases; J trimming: 4 bases; junction bases outside the gene matches: 4. Germline V gene data show CDR1 as SSHAT and CDR2 as FNYEAQ (reference sequence). There are 14 residues in the CDR3. CDR3 sequence reads: CASSPGTGGNTIYF. CDR3 coding DNA: TGTGCCAGCAGCCCCGGGACAGGCGGAAACACCATATATTTT.

The chain is built from TRBV6-6 and TRBJ1-2, with D possibly matching TRBD1 (6 bases). There are 14 residues in the CDR3. The V and J ends lost 4 bases and 4 bases respectively, with 13 bases between them. From germline, CDR1 is MNHNY and CDR2 SVGAGI (reference sequence). Written as DNA, the CDR3 is TGTGCCAGCAGTTCTCAAGGGGGTGGCTATGGCTACACCTTC. This codes for CASSSQGGGYGYTF.

J is TRBJ2-5 and V is TRBV2, with D possibly matching TRBD1 (5 bases). With 7 bases removed from V and 1 base from J, the gap between germline ends came to 13 bases. The CDR3 has 14 amino acids. From germline, CDR1 is SNHLY and CDR2 FYNNEI. The chain's CDR3 is CASTEGRVQETQYF. The CDR3 nucleotides read TGTGCCAGCACCGAAGGCAGGGTCCAAGAGACCCAGTACTTC.

This sequence joins TRBV15 and TRBJ2-1; D uncertain. The CDR3 contains 17 residues. V lost 2 bases, J lost 7 bases, and 21 bases lay in between. From germline, CDR1 is LNHNV and CDR2 YYDKDF (reference sequence). CDR3 nucleotides: TGTGCCACCAGCAGACCCTCTGGCGGTCCCAAAAGGAATGAGCAGTTCTTC. Protein product: CATSRPSGGPKRNEQFF.

This clone was detected only once. The rearrangement uses TRBV5-1 and TRBJ1-1, with 7 bases matching TRBD1. This CDR3 is built from 14 residues. Germline V gives CDR1 SGHRS, CDR2 YFSETQ. V shed 0 bases, J shed 5 bases, and the junction held 4 bases outside the gene matches. This CDR3 is CASSLAGGETEAFF. In DNA, the CDR3 is TGCGCCAGCAGCTTGGCAGGGGGGGAAACTGAAGCTTTCTTT.

The sample holds a few counts of this clone. V gene TRBV28 combines with J gene TRBJ1-5, with D hard to call. The CDR3 has 14 amino acids. V was clipped by 5 bases and J by 3 bases, with 11 bases between them. Germline CDR1 MDHEN, CDR2 SYDVKM. CDR3 DNA: TGTGCCAGCAGTGAGCGCAGAGTCAATCAGCCCCAGCATTTT. Amino acids: CASSERRVNQPQHF.

This clone was seen once. The rearrangement uses TRBV7-9 and TRBJ2-1, with 9 bases fitting TRBD1. This CDR3 has 15 residues. The germline gives CDR1 SEHNR, CDR2 FQNEAQ (reference sequence). V shed 3 bases, J shed 7 bases, and the junction held 7 bases outside the gene matches. The CDR3 region is CASSLTGGKGNEQFF. CDR3 coding DNA: TGTGCCAGCAGCTTGACAGGGGGAAAGGGAAATGAGCAGTTCTTC.

The chain uses TRBV7-6 and TRBJ1-1; D is unclear. The CDR3 covers 13 residues. The germline V and J ends were trimmed by 4 bases and 3 bases, with 9 bases remaining between them. Germline V gene lookup returns CDR1 SGHVS and CDR2 FNYEAQ. The CDR3 DNA is TGTGCCAGCAGCTACCTCGAGGACACTGAAGCTTTCTTT. It codes for CASSYLEDTEAFF.

The CDR3 spells CASLDSLSYEQYF. The CDR3 nucleotides read TGCGCCAGCCTGGATAGTTTATCCTACGAGCAGTACTTC. J is TRBJ2-7 and V is TRBV10-1; D unresolved. CDR3 length: 13 residues. The germline CDR1 and CDR2 sequences are WNHNN and SYGVQD (reference sequence). V lost 8 bases and J 1 base, leaving 12 bases between the germline ends.

J is TRBJ2-1 and V is TRBV30; no firm D call. In germline, CDR1 is GTSNPN, CDR2 SVGIG (reference sequence). Trimming removed 0 bases from V and 10 bases from J, with 13 bases in between. The CDR3 is 13 amino acids. The CDR3 is CAWSVSSALEQFF. The CDR3 DNA reads TGTGCCTGGAGTGTATCTTCCGCCCTAGAGCAGTTCTTC.

The chain couples TRBV19 to TRBJ2-2; D perhaps matches TRBD1 (6 bases). This CDR3 has 14 residues. The V and J ends lost 6 bases and 1 base respectively, with 9 bases between them. CDR1 and CDR2 (germline): LNHDA, SQIVND (reference sequence). CDR3 bases: TGTGCCAGTAGGGACAGTCGGAACACCGGGGAGCTGTTTTTT. Its protein is CASRDSRNTGELFF.

This chain joins TRBV30 and TRBJ2-5, with unresolved D. The CDR3 runs to 13 residues. CDR1 and CDR2 (germline): GTSNPN, SVGIG (reference sequence). The V end was cut by 2 bases, the J end by 2 bases, with 9 bases between. As DNA, the CDR3 is TGTGCCTGGAGTCCAACAGCACAAGAGACCCAGTACTTC. Amino acid sequence: CAWSPTAQETQYF.

This clone came up a few times. V usage is TRBV10-3 and J usage is TRBJ2-5, with 12 bases lining up with TRBD2. The CDR3 sequence is 15 residues long. Germline CDR1 reads ENHRY; CDR2 reads SYGVKD. V shed 6 bases and J 7 bases; nucleotides not matched to a gene: 9. CDR3 amino acids: CAIRSSSGRDGTQYF. The CDR3 region has the DNA TGTGCCATCAGAAGTTCTAGCGGGAGGGATGGGACCCAGTACTTC.

In its sample, this clone was seen a few times. The rearrangement links TRBV19 to TRBJ1-2; TRBD1 aligns across 9 bases. The CDR3 has 14 amino acids. The ends lost 5 bases at V and 8 bases at J; junction bases unmatched: 9. Germline lookup yields CDR1 LNHDA and CDR2 SQIVND (reference sequence). CDR3 DNA sequence: TGTGCCAGTAGTTCCCGGGACAGGGTAGGCGGCTACACCTTC. The encoded protein is CASSSRDRVGGYTF.

The chain links TRBV5-1 to TRBJ1-2; D might be TRBD1 (6 bases). This CDR3 region has 16 residues. V lost 3 bases and J 0 bases, leaving 15 bases between the germline ends. The germline V gene encodes CDR1 SGHRS and CDR2 YFSETQ. Here the CDR3 DNA reads TGCGCCAGCAGCTCAGGACAGCGAGCAGCTAACTATGGCTACACCTTC. This encodes CASSSGQRAANYGYTF.

The DNA of the CDR3 is TGTGCCAGCAGCCTGGGGGCAGATGAGTACGAGCAGTACTTC. This sequence encodes CASSLGADEYEQYF. The chain recombines TRBV5-4 with TRBJ2-7; TRBD1 might be the D (6 bases). V was cut by 4 bases and J by 4 bases, with 15 bases left in between. Germline CDR1 SGHNT, CDR2 YYREEE (reference sequence). CDR3 size: 14 residues.

The V and J genes are TRBV11-2 and TRBJ1-2; 9 bases match TRBD1. V dropped 4 bases and J dropped 5; count of bases not matched to a gene: 8. The CDR3 is made up of 15 amino acids. Germline V gene data show CDR1 as SGHAT and CDR2 as FQNNGV. CDR3 sequence reads: CASSSTGQGFYGYTF. The CDR3 coding sequence is TGTGCCAGCAGCTCGACGGGACAGGGTTTTTATGGCTACACCTTC.

This clone was seen only a few times. The chain joins TRBV7-9 to TRBJ1-3; 8 bases line up with TRBD1. V dropped 5 bases and J dropped 3; count of bases not matched to a gene: 3. Germline V lookup: CDR1 SEHNR, CDR2 FQNEAQ (reference sequence). CDR3 length equals 14 residues. CDR3 region: CASSAGGFGNTIYF. Here the CDR3 DNA reads TGTGCCAGCAGCGCAGGGGGCTTTGGAAACACCATATATTTT.

The chain employs TRBV5-1 and TRBJ2-5, with TRBD2 identical over 12 bases. V lost 6 bases to trimming and J lost 5 bases; unmatched junction nucleotides: 8. CDR3 length: 15 residues. Germline V gene sequence: CDR1 SGHRS, CDR2 YFSETQ. CDR3 in amino acids: CASNRLAGVKETQYF. In DNA, the CDR3 is TGCGCCAGCAACCGACTAGCGGGAGTCAAGGAGACCCAGTACTTC.